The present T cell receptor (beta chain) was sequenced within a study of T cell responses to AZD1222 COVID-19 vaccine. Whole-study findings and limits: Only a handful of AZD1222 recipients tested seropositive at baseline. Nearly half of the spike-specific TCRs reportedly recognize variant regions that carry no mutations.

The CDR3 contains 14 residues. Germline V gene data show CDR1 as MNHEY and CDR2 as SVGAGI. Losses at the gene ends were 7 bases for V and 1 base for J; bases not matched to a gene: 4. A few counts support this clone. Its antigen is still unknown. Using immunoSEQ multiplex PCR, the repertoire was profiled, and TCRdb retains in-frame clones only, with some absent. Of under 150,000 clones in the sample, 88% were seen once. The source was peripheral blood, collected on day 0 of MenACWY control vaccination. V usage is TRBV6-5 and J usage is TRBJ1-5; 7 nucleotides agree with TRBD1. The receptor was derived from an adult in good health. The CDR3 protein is CASTGTDSNQPQHF. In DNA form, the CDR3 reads TGTGCCAGCACCGGGACAGACAGCAATCAGCCCCAGCATTTT.